This T cell receptor (beta chain) stems from a study of T cell responses to AZD1222 COVID-19 vaccine. Overall study results and limits: Seropositive AZD1222 recipients at baseline numbered only 6 or 7. Mostly white British, mostly female donors; authors suggested clonal diversity may be underestimated. When two AZD1222 doses had been given, Spike-specific TCR breadth and depth rose.

Only in-frame clones appear in the TCRdb table, and some are missing; sequencing was by immunoSEQ multiplex PCR. The sample yields some 200,000 clones, just over 90% seen once. Second-dose timings of about 4 or about 12 weeks were pooled. Note on this clone: Its antigen is as yet unknown.

This receptor was identified in an adult who received the AZD1222 COVID-19 vaccine. The sample consisted of peripheral blood, taken 28 days after the second AZD1222 dose.

In DNA, the CDR3 is TGTGCCAGCAGCTTACCTGGATCACCAAGGGGCATAGATGAAAAACTGTTTTTT. It encodes CASSLPGSPRGIDEKLFF. This chain uses TRBV11-2 with TRBJ1-4, with TRBD1 as a possible D gene (5 bases). Trimming left V 2 bases short and J 6 bases short, with 22 bases between. Germline V gene sequence: CDR1 SGHAT, CDR2 FQNNGV. This CDR3 spans 18 amino acids.